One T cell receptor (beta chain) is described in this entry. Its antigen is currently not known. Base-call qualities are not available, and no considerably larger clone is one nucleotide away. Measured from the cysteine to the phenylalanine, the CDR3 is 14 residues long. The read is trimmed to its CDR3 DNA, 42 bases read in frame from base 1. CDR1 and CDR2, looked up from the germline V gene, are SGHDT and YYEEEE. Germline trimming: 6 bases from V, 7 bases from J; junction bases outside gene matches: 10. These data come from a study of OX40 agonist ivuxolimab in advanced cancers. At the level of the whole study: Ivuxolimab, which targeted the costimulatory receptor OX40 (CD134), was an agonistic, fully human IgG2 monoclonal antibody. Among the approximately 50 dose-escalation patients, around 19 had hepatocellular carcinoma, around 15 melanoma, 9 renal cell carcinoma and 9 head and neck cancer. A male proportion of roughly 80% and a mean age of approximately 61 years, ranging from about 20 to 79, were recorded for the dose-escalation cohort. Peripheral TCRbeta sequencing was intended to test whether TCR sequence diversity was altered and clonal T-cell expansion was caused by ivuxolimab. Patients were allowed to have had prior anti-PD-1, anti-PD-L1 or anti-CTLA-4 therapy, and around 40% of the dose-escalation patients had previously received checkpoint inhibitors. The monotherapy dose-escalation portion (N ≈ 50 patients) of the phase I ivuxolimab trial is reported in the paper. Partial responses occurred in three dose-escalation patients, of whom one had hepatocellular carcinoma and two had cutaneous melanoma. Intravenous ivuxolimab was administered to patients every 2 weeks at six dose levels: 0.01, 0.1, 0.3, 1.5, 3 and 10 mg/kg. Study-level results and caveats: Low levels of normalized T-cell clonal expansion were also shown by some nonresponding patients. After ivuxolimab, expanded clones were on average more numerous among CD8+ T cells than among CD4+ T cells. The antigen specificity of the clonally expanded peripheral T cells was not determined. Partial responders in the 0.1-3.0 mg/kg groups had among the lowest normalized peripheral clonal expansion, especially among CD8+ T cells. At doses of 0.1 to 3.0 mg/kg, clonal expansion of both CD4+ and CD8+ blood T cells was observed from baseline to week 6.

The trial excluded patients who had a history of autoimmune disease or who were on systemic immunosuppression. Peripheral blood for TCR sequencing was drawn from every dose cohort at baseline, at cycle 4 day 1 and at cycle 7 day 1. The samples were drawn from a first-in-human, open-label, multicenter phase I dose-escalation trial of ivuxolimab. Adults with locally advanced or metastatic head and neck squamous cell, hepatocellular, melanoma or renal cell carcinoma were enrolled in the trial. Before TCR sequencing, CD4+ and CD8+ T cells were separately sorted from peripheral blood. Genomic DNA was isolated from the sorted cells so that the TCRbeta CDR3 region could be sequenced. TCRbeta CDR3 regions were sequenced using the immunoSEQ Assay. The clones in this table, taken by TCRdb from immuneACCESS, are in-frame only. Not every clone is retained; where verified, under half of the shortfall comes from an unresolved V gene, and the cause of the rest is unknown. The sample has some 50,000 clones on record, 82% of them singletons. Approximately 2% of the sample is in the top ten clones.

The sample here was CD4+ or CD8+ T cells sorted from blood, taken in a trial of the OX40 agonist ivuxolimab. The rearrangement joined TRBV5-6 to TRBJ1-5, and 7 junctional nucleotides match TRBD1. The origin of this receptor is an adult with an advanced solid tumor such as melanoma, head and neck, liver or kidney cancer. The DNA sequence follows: TGTGCCAGCAACACCCGACAGGGAAGGCAGCCCCAGCATTTT. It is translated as CASNTRQGRQPQHF.